This record concerns one TCR beta chain sequence. Antigen specificity is unknown. The repertoire was sequenced with immunoSEQ multiplex PCR; TCRdb's copy has only in-frame clones and lacks some. This table holds roughly 130,000 clones, about 90% found once. This specimen comes from a study of cytomegalovirus exposure and HLA in healthy donors. V dropped 2 bases and J dropped 3; count of bases not matched to a gene: 3. The germline V gene has CDR1 SGHNT and CDR2 YYREEE (reference sequence). CDR3 size: 15 residues. Study-wide results and caveats: Among the CMV-associated chains, three were confirmed in vitro as specific for CMV antigens. Among TCR sequences, most were rare, though some public TCRs appeared in many donors. The finding came from a later analysis; first-cohort TCR clusters tended to co-occur in the approximately 120 validation repertoires. Some TCR beta chains (around 180 of them) were listed as cytomegalovirus-associated.

This chain connects TRBV5-4 to TRBJ2-3, with 10 bases matching TRBD1. The sequence was obtained from a man between 25 and 39 years old in good health and CMV-seronegative. The specimen sequenced was PBMCs. CDR3 region: CASSLGQGETDTQYF. DNA of the CDR3: TGTGCCAGCAGCTTAGGACAGGGGGAAACAGATACGCAGTATTTT.